This T cell receptor beta chain was sequenced during a study of glioma-infiltrating T cells after dendritic cell vaccination. Study background: Between about 2003 and 2012, patients got autologous tumor lysate-pulsed dendritic cell vaccines.

Germline CDR1 KGHSH, CDR2 LQKENI. With 3 bases removed from V and 3 bases from J, the gap between germline ends came to 9 bases. There are 13 residues in the CDR3. The PCR used 60 V beta and 13 J beta primers. Produced via immunoSEQ multiplex PCR; TCRdb's table is partial and in-frame only. The table lists approximately 92,000 clones, approximately 80% of them singletons. Points from the study as a whole: The cohort had few patients with full blood and tumor sets. Estimated pretreatment TIL content predicted outcome after dendritic cell vaccination.

As to time point: after dendritic cell vaccination, including at tumor progression/relapse. Concerning this clone itself: Its cognate antigen is unknown.

The sequencing here drew on blood, taken after dendritic cell vaccination. This TCR was recovered from a human donor with glioblastoma. This chain joins TRBV18 and TRBJ2-7; D ambiguous. The CDR3: CASSPRSYYEQYF. CDR3 bases: TGTGCCAGCTCACCTCGGTCCTACTACGAGCAGTACTTC.